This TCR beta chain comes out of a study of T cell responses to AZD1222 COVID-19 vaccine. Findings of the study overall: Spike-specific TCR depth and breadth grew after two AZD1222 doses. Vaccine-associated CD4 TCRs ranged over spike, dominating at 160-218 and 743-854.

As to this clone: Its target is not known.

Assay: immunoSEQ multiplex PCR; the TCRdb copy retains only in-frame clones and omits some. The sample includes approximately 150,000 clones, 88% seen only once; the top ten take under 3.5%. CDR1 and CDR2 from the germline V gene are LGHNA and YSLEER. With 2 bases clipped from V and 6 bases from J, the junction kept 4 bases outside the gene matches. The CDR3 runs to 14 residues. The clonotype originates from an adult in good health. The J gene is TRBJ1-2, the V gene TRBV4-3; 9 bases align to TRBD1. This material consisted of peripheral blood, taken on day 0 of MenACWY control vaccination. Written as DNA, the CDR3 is TGCGCCAGCAGCCAACCGGGACAGGGTAATGGCTACACCTTC. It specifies CASSQPGQGNGYTF.